The 13 T cell receptor beta chains below were found in one sample sequenced in a study of blood T cell repertoires in COVID-19. Assay used: immunoSEQ multiplex PCR; TCRdb lists only in-frame clones, some missing. The sample lists 200,000 to 250,000 clones, roughly 89% occurring once. The specimen was PBMCs or T cells enriched from blood (not recorded which). These receptors all come from a man aged 25-45 years who had been exposed to COVID-19.

Only one count was recorded for this clone. The chain links TRBV4-1 to TRBJ2-7, with a possible D match to TRBD1 (6 bases). Germline CDR1 MGHRA, CDR2 YSYEKL. CDR3 length equals 11 residues. Trimming cost V 5 bases and J 5 bases, with 7 bases left between them. In DNA, the CDR3 is TGCGCCAGCAGCTCAGGGGACGAGCAGTACTTC. It codes for CASSSGDEQYF.

The CDR3: CASSQFHGDSGNTIYF. The CDR3 DNA follows: TGCGCCAGCAGCCAATTTCACGGGGACTCTGGAAACACCATATATTTT. The chain is built from TRBV4-1 and TRBJ1-3; D is undetermined. V was shortened by 2 bases and J by 0 bases, with 11 bases between the two germline ends. Germline assignment: CDR1 MGHRA and CDR2 YSYEKL. The CDR3 sequence is 16 residues long.

CDR3 DNA sequence: TGTGCCAGCAGTATAGGGGTCGCAGATACGCAGTATTTT. It specifies CASSIGVADTQYF. The chain is built from TRBV6-2 or TRBV6-3 and TRBJ2-3; D is perhaps TRBD1 (5 bases). The CDR3 runs to 13 residues. In germline, CDR1 is MNHEY, CDR2 SVGEGT. Trimming pared 5 bases from V and 4 bases from J, leaving 10 bases between.

The gene calls are TRBV6-6 and TRBJ2-7, with unresolved D. V gave up 3 bases and J gave up 3 bases, with 9 bases separating them. CDR3 length equals 13 residues. CDR1 is MNHNY, CDR2 SVGAGI, per germline (reference sequence). CDR3 in amino acids: CASSYGRNYEQYF. In DNA, the CDR3 is TGTGCCAGCAGTTATGGGCGTAACTACGAGCAGTACTTC.

This clone has only one observation. The chain carries TRBV5-1 and TRBJ1-1; weak D call: TRBD1 (5 bases). The V end was cut by 2 bases, the J end by 6 bases, with 14 bases between. Germline CDR1 reads SGHRS; CDR2 reads YFSETQ. This CDR3 contains 14 residues. CDR3 sequence (DNA): TGCGCCAGCAGCTTAAAAACAGGTGGATCTGAAGCTTTCTTT. Translation: CASSLKTGGSEAFF.

The J gene is TRBJ2-7, the V gene TRBV20-1; 10 positions agree with TRBD1. Germline CDR1 is DFQATT and CDR2 is SNEGSKA (reference sequence). The CDR3 sequence is 16 residues long. The trim removed 3 bases at V and 2 bases at J, leaving 10 bases unmatched. The DNA for the CDR3 is TGCAGTGCTAGTGATTCCGGGACAGGGGAAGCCTACGAGCAGTACTTC. This gives the protein CSASDSGTGEAYEQYF.

This chain connects TRBV5-5 to TRBJ1-2, with TRBD1 matching 9 bases. The CDR3 sequence is 17 residues long. The germline V gene encodes CDR1 SGHKS and CDR2 YYEKEE (reference sequence). Trimming took 4 bases from V and 3 from J; bases not matched to a gene: 13. CDR3 residues: CASSPPSRDRDHYGYTF. CDR3 DNA: TGTGCCAGCAGCCCTCCTTCGAGGGACAGGGATCACTATGGCTACACCTTC.

The chain links TRBV9 to TRBJ2-5; the match to TRBD1 covers 8 bases. Unmatched junction bases numbered 9, after V lost 4 bases and J lost 4 bases. Germline loops: CDR1 SGDLS, CDR2 YYNGEE. This CDR3 has 15 residues. The CDR3 protein is CASSLRFGQGETQYF. CDR3 DNA sequence: TGTGCCAGCAGCCTCCGATTCGGACAGGGAGAGACCCAGTACTTC.

This rearrangement joins TRBV19 to TRBJ2-7; 8 positions agree with TRBD2. In germline, CDR1 is LNHDA, CDR2 SQIVND (reference sequence). V was clipped by 2 bases and J by 3 bases; unmatched bases: 3. The CDR3 is made up of 14 amino acids. The CDR3 sequence is CASSILAGIYEQYF. The CDR3 DNA reads as TGTGCCAGTAGTATATTAGCGGGGATCTACGAGCAGTACTTC.

This rearrangement joins TRBV7-8 to TRBJ2-1, with D possibly matching TRBD1 (5 bases). The germline gives CDR1 SGHVS, CDR2 FQNEAQ. V lost 5 bases and J lost 1, with 12 bases in between. The CDR3 loop spans 15 amino acids. The CDR3 DNA follows: TGTGCCAGCAGCCCACTAAAGGGGTCCTACAATGAGCAGTTCTTC. Translated: CASSPLKGSYNEQFF. Complete variable domain (other parts from reference TRBV7-8 and TRBJ2-1): GAGVSQSPRYKVAKRGQDVALRCDPISGHVSLFWYQQALGQGPEFLTYFQNEAQLDKSGLPSDRFFAERPEGSVSTLKIQRTQQEDSAVYLCASSPLKGSYNEQFFGPGTRLTVL.

This chain joins TRBV20-1 and TRBJ2-1; D is possibly TRBD2 (5 bases). V gave up 3 bases and J gave up 3 bases, with 18 bases separating them. Germline V gene data show CDR1 as DFQATT and CDR2 as SNEGSKA (reference sequence). The CDR3 totals 16 residues. The CDR3 loop is CSASGSLEGSYNEQFF. As DNA, the CDR3 is TGCAGTGCTAGTGGGTCTCTAGAAGGGAGCTACAATGAGCAGTTCTTC.

The genes are TRBV9 and TRBJ1-6; no firm D call. The CDR3 is made up of 13 amino acids. CDR1 is SGDLS and CDR2 is YYNGEE in the germline V gene. Trimming left V 2 bases short and J 8 bases short, with 8 bases between. CDR3 sequence (DNA): TGTGCCAGCAGCGTTAATGACTATTCACCCCTCCACTTT. This translates into CASSVNDYSPLHF.

As DNA, the CDR3 is TGTGCCTGGAGTGTATCTTATCTCTATAGGGGTGAAGCTTTCTTT. The encoded protein is CAWSVSYLYRGEAFF. The chain couples TRBV30 to TRBJ1-1; a possible D gene is TRBD1 (5 bases). V dropped 0 bases and J dropped 7 bases, with 18 bases sitting between them. The CDR3 consists of 15 residues. CDR1 is GTSNPN and CDR2 is SVGIG in the germline V gene (reference sequence).